The 13 T cell receptor beta chains listed next were all sequenced from one sample in a study of T cells in Graves' hyperthyroidism and ophthalmopathy. What was amplified from RNA transcripts were TCR beta CDR3 regions. A first-round RT-PCR of the TCR CDR3 used the HTBI primer set. MiXCR was run by TCRdb on the multiplex PCR reads, yielding one entry per CDR3 protein. The repertoire holds about 180,000 distinct CDR3 sequences, with over 8% as singletons. The sequenced sample was blood. The receptor source for this set is a woman aged 18-29 years with Graves' hyperthyroidism that later progressed to Graves' ophthalmopathy.

The chain carries TRBV13 and TRBJ2-1, with TRBD1 as a possible D gene (5 bases). The CDR3 length is 16 residues. V was cut by 3 bases and J by 3 bases, with 15 bases left in between. The germline V gene encodes CDR1 PRHDT and CDR2 FYEKMQ (reference sequence). The chain's CDR3 is CASSFSPVDSYNEQFF. CDR3 bases: TGTGCCAGCAGCTTCTCCCCGGTTGACAGCTACAATGAGCAGTTCTTC. Full variable domain (rest looked up from reference TRBV13 and TRBJ2-1): AAGVIQSPRHLIKEKRETATLKCYPIPRHDTVYWYQQGPGQDPQFLISFYEKMQSDKGSIPDRFSAQQFSDYHSELNMSSLELGDSALYFCASSFSPVDSYNEQFFGPGTRLTVL.

This rearrangement joins TRBV3-1 to TRBJ1-3; D gene unclear. This CDR3 is 15 amino acids long. The V end was cut by 4 bases, the J end by 0 bases, with 10 bases between. The germline V gene has CDR1 LGHDT and CDR2 YNNKEL (reference sequence). In nucleotides, the CDR3 is TGTGCCAGCAGCCTCCGGGGTTACTCTGGAAACACCATATATTTT. Protein: CASSLRGYSGNTIYF.

This clonotype came up many times. J is TRBJ1-2 and V is TRBV30, with TRBD1 matching over 10 bases. CDR3 length equals 13 residues. V shed 3 bases and J 6 bases; nucleotides not matched to a gene: 4. Germline V lookup: CDR1 GTSNPN, CDR2 SVGIG (reference sequence). The CDR3 coding sequence is TGTGCCTGGAGGCCGACAGGGGGCGATGGCTACACCTTC. Its protein is CAWRPTGGDGYTF.

V is TRBV6-1 and J is TRBJ2-7; the D gene is possibly TRBD2 (7 bases). The CDR3 has 15 amino acids. CDR1 and CDR2 from the germline V gene are MNHNS and SASEGT. The V gene lost 2 bases and the J gene lost 4 bases, with 15 bases spanning the gap. This CDR3 is CASSERGANRYEQYF. DNA of the CDR3: TGTGCCAGCAGTGAACGGGGGGCGAATAGATACGAGCAGTACTTC.

This clonotype was recorded many times. This chain uses TRBV28 with TRBJ2-7, with D hard to call. This CDR3 has 14 residues. CDR1 is MDHEN, CDR2 SYDVKM, per germline. V was cut by 3 bases and J by 3 bases, with 12 bases left in between. CDR3 in amino acids: CASSFGRAIYEQYF. In nucleotides, the CDR3 is TGTGCCAGCAGTTTTGGCAGAGCGATCTACGAGCAGTACTTC.

In this sample, this clonotype turned up many times. The V call is TRBV2, the J call TRBJ1-6; 7 positions match TRBD1. In germline, CDR1 is SNHLY, CDR2 FYNNEI. The CDR3 runs to 15 residues. The junction had 4 bases not matched to a gene; V was cut back by 2 bases and J by 6 bases. The CDR3 is CASSERAGGNSPLHF. CDR3 nucleotides: TGTGCCAGCAGTGAACGGGCAGGGGGTAATTCACCCCTCCACTTT.

At least ten counts were recorded for this clonotype. The chain is built from TRBV3-1 and TRBJ1-4, with unresolved D. CDR1 is LGHDT and CDR2 is YNNKEL in the germline V gene (reference sequence). Between the trimmed V and J ends, which lost 2 bases and 5 bases, there was a span of 3 bases. The CDR3 is 12 residues long. The CDR3: CASSQWNEKLFF. The CDR3 region has the DNA TGTGCCAGCAGCCAATGGAATGAAAAACTGTTTTTT.

This clonotype was observed many times. The chain couples TRBV2 to TRBJ1-3; D is ambiguous. Germline values: CDR1 SNHLY, CDR2 FYNNEI. The CDR3 is 14 amino acids. V dropped 4 bases and J dropped 0 bases, with 7 bases sitting between them. CDR3 amino acids: CASSGPYSGNTIYF. In nucleotides, the CDR3 is TGTGCCAGCAGTGGACCCTACTCTGGAAACACCATATATTTT. The whole variable domain, remainder taken from reference TRBV2 and TRBJ1-3, is EPEVTQTPSHQVTQMGQEVILRCVPISNHLYFYWYRQILGQKVEFLVSFYNNEISEKSEIFDDQFSVERPDGSNFTLKIRSTKLEDSAMYFCASSGPYSGNTIYFGEGSWLTVV.

This clonotype was seen repeatedly, ten times or more. V gene TRBV7-6 combines with J gene TRBJ2-1; D not resolved. V was clipped by 5 bases and J by 0 bases, with 11 bases between them. CDR1 SGHVS and CDR2 FNYEAQ come from the germline V gene. There are 15 residues in the CDR3. The CDR3 DNA sequence: TGTGCCAGCAGCCCACTACCATTCTCCTACAATGAGCAGTTCTTC. It codes for CASSPLPFSYNEQFF. The full variable domain, its missing parts supplied by reference TRBV7-6 and TRBJ2-1, is GAGVSQSPRYKVTKRGQDVALRCDPISGHVSLYWYRQALGQGPEFLTYFNYEAQQDKSGLPNDRFSAERPEGSISTLTIQRTEQRDSAMYRCASSPLPFSYNEQFFGPGTRLTVL.

This clonotype was observed at least ten times. This sequence joins TRBV7-7 and TRBJ2-2; D uncertain. Germline V gene lookup returns CDR1 SSHAT and CDR2 FNYEAQ (reference sequence). The CDR3 spans 13 residues. The ends were cut back, 1 base at V and 5 bases at J, with 5 bases in the middle. The DNA of the CDR3 is TGTGCCAGCAGCTTAGACGGGACCGGGGAGCTGTTTTTT. It encodes CASSLDGTGELFF.

This clonotype has at least ten counts. The chain couples TRBV7-8 to TRBJ2-1, with 13 bases matching TRBD2. The CDR3 has 18 amino acids. Trimming removed 5 bases from V and 1 base from J; junction bases left unmatched: 8. Per germline, CDR1 SGHVS and CDR2 FQNEAQ. CDR3 in DNA: TGTGCCAGCAGCCGAATAACTAGCGGGGGGGCGTCCTACAATGAGCAGTTCTTC. This gives the protein CASSRITSGGASYNEQFF.

This clonotype has at least ten counts. This chain connects TRBV28 to TRBJ1-1, with 9 positions matching TRBD1. Germline V gene sequence: CDR1 MDHEN, CDR2 SYDVKM. V was pared by 2 bases and J by 2 bases, with 3 bases of the junction left unmatched. The CDR3 totals 15 residues. CDR3 sequence: CASSLPDRGNTEAFF. CDR3 DNA: TGTGCCAGCAGTTTACCGGACAGGGGAAACACTGAAGCTTTCTTT.

This clonotype was observed many times. The chain has TRBV20-1 and TRBJ1-4, with a possible D match to TRBD1 (5 bases). V was shortened by 2 bases and J by 8 bases, with 12 bases between the two germline ends. Germline assignment: CDR1 DFQATT and CDR2 SNEGSKA (reference sequence). This CDR3 spans 13 amino acids. The CDR3 DNA follows: TGCAGTGCTAGACAGGGCCTTCTGGAAAAACTGTTTTTT. It codes for CSARQGLLEKLFF.